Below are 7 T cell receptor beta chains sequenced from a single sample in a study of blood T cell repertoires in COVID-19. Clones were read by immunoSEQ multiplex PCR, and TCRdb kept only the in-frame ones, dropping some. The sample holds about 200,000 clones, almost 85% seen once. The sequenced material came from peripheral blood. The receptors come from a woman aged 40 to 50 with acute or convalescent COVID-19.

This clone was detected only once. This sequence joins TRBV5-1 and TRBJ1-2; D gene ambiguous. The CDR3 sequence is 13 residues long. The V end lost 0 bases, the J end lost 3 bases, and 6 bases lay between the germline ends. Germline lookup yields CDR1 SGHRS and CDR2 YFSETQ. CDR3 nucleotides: TGCGCCAGCAGCTTGGAGACTGACTATGGCTACACCTTC. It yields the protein CASSLETDYGYTF.

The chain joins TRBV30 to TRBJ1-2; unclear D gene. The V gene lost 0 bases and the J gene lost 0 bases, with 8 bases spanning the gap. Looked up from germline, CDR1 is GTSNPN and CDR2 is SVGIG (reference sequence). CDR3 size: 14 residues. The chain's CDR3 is CAWSVLRANYGYTF. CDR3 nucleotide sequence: TGTGCCTGGAGTGTACTGAGAGCTAACTATGGCTACACCTTC.

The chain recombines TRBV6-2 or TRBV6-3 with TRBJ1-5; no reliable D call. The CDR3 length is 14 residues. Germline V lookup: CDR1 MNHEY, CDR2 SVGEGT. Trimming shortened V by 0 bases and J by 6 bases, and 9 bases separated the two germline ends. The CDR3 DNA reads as TGTGCCAGCAGTTACTCGGGAGGGCTTCAGCCCCAGCATTTT. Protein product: CASSYSGGLQPQHF.

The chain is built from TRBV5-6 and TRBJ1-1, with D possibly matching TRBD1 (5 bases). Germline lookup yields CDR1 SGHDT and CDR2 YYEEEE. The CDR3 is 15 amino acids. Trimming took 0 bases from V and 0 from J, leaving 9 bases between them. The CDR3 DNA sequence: TGTGCCAGCAGCTTGGGACAGCCCATGAACACTGAAGCTTTCTTT. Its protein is CASSLGQPMNTEAFF.

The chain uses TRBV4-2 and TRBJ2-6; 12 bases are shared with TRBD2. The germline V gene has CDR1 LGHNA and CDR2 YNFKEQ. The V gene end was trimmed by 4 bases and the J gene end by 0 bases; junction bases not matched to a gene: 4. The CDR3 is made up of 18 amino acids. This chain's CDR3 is CASSPGLAGSSGANVLTF. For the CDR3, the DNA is TGTGCCAGCAGCCCCGGACTAGCGGGGAGCTCTGGGGCCAACGTCCTGACTTTC.

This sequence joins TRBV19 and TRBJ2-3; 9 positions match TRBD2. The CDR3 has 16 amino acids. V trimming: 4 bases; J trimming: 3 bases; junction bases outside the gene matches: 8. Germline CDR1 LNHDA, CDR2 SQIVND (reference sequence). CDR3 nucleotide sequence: TGTGCCAGTAGTAAAGGAGCGGGGGGCTTGACAGATACGCAGTATTTT. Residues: CASSKGAGGLTDTQYF.

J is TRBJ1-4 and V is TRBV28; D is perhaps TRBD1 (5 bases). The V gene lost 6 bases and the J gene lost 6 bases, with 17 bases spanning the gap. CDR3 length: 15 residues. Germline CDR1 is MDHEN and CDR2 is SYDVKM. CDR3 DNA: TGTGCCAGCAGGACCCCCGGGGGGAAAGATGAAAAACTGTTTTTT. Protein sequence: CASRTPGGKDEKLFF.